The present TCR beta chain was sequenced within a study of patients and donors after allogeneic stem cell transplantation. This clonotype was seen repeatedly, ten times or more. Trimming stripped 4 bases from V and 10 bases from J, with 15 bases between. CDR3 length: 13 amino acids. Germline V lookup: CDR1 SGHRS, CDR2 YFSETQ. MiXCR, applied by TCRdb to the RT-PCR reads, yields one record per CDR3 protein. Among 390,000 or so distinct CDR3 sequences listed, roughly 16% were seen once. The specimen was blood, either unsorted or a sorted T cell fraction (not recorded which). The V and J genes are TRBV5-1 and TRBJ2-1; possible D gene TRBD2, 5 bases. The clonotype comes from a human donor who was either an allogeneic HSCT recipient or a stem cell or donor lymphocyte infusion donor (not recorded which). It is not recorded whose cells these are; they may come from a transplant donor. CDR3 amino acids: CASSLDSPIEQFF. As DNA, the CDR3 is TGCGCCAGCAGCCTGGACTCGCCGATCGAGCAGTTCTTC.